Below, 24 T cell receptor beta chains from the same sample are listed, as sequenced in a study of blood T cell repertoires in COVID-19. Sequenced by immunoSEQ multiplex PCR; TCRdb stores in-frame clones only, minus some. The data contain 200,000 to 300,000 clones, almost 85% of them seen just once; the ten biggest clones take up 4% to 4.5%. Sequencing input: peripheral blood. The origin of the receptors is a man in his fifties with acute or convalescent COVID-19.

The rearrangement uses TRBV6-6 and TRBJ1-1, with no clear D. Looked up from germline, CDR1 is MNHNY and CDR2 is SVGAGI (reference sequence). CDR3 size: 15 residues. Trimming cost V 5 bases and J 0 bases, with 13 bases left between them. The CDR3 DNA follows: TGTGCCAGCAGTGTGTTACTGGTCGTGAACACTGAAGCTTTCTTT. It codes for CASSVLLVVNTEAFF.

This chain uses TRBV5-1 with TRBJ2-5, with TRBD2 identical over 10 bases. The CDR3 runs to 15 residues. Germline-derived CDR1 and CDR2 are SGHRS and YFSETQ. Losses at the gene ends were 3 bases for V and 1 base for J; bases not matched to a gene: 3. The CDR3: CASSSGLAVQETQYF. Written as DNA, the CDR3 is TGCGCCAGCAGCTCCGGACTAGCGGTCCAAGAGACCCAGTACTTC.

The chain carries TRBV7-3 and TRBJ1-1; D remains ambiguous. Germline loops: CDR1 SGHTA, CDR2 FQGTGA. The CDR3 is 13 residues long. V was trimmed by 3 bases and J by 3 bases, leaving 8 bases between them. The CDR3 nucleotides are TGTGCCAGCAGCTTTAACACCTACACTGAAGCTTTCTTT. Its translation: CASSFNTYTEAFF.

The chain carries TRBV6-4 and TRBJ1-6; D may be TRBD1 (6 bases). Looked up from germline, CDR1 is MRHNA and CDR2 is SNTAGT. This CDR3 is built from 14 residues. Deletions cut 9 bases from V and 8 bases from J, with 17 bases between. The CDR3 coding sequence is TGTGCCAGTCCTTGTGGACAGAGGGATTCACCCCTCCACTTT. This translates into CASPCGQRDSPLHF.

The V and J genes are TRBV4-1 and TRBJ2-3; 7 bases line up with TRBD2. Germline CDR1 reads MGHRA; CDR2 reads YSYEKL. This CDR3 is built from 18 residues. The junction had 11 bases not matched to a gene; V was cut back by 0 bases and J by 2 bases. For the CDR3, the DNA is TGCGCCAGCAGCCAAGAATTCGAGTCCACTAGCGTCACAGATACGCAGTATTTT. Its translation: CASSQEFESTSVTDTQYF.

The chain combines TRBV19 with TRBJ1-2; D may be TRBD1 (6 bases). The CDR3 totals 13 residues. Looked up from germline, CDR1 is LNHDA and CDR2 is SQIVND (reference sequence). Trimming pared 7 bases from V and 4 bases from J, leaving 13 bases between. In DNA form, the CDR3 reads TGTGCCAGTACCCTTCGGGACACCTATGGCTACACCTTC. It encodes CASTLRDTYGYTF.

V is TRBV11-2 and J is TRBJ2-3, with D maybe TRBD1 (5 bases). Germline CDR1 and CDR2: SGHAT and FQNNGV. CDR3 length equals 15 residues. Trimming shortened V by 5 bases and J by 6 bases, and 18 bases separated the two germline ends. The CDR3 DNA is TGTGCCAGCAGCCAGGGCCCGGCGGCCGATGATACGCAGTATTTT. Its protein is CASSQGPAADDTQYF.

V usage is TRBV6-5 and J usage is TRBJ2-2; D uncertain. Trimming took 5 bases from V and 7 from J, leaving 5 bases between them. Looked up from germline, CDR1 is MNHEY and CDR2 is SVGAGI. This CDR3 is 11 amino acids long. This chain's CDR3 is CASSPGGELFF. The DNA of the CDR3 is TGTGCCAGCAGTCCGGGCGGGGAGCTGTTTTTT.

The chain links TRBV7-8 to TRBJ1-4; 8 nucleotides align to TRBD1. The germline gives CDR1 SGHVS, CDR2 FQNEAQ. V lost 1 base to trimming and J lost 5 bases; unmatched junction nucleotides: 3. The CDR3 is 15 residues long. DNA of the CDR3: TGTGCCAGCAGCTTAGGGGGGACAGGCAATGAAAAACTGTTTTTT. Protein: CASSLGGTGNEKLFF.

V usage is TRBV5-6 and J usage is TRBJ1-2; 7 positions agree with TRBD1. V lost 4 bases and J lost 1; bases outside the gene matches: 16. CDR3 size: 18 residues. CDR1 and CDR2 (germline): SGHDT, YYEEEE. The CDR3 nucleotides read TGTGCCAGCAGCCCTATTACCCCCGGGGACAGTATTAACTATGGCTACACCTTC. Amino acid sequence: CASSPITPGDSINYGYTF. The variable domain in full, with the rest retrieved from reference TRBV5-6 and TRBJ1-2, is DAGVTQSPTHLIKTRGQQVTLRCSPKSGHDTVSWYQQALGQGPQFIFQYYEEEERQRGNFPDRFSGHQFPNYSSELNVNALLLGDSALYLCASSPITPGDSINYGYTFGSGTRLTVV.

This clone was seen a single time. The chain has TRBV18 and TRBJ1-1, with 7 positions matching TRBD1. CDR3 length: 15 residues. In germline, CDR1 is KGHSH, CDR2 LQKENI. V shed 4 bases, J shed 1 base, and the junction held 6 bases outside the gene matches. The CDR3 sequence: CASSHNTGENTEAFF. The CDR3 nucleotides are TGTGCCAGCTCACATAACACAGGGGAGAACACTGAAGCTTTCTTT.

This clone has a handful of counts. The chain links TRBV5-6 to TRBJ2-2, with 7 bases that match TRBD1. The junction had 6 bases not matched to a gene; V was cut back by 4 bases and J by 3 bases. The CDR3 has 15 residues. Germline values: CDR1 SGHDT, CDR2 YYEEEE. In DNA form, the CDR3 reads TGTGCCAGCAGCGGACCGACAGGGTACACCGGGGAGCTGTTTTTT. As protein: CASSGPTGYTGELFF.

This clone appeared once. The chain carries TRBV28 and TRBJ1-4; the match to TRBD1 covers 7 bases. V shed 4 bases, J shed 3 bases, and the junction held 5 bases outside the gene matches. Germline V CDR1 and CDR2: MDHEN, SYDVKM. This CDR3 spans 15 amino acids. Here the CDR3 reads CASSSRQGPNEKLFF. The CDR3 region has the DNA TGTGCCAGCAGTTCCCGACAGGGCCCTAATGAAAAACTGTTTTTT.

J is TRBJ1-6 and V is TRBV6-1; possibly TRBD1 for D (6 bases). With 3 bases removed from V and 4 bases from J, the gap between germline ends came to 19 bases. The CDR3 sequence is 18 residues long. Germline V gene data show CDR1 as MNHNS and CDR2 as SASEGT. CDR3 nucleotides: TGTGCCAGCAGTGAGATGACAACAGGGTTGAGGTATAATTCACCCCTCCACTTT. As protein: CASSEMTTGLRYNSPLHF.

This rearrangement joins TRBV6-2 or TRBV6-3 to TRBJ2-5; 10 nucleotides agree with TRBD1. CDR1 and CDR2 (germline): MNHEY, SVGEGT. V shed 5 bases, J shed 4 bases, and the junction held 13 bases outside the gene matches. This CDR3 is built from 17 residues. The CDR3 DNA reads TGTGCCAGCAGTACAGCCCGACAGGGGGCGCACGGAGAGACCCAGTACTTC. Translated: CASSTARQGAHGETQYF.

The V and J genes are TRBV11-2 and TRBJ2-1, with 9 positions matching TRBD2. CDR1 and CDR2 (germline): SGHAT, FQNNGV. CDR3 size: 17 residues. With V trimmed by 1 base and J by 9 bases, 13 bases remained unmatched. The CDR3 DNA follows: TGTGCCAGCAGCTTAGGGTTAGCGGGAGAGAGAGGTCGTGAGCAGTTCTTC. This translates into CASSLGLAGERGREQFF.

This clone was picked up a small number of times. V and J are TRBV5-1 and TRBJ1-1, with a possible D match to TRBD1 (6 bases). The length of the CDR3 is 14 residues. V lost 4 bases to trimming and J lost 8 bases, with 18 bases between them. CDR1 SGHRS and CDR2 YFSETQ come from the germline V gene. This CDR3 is CASSLTGSELEAFF. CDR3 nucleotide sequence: TGCGCCAGCAGCCTCACAGGGTCTGAACTCGAAGCTTTCTTT. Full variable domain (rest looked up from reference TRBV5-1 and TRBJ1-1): KAGVTQTPRYLIKTRGQQVTLSCSPISGHRSVSWYQQTPGQGLQFLFEYFSETQRNKGNFPGRFSGRQFSNSRSEMNVSTLELGDSALYLCASSLTGSELEAFFGQGTRLTVV.

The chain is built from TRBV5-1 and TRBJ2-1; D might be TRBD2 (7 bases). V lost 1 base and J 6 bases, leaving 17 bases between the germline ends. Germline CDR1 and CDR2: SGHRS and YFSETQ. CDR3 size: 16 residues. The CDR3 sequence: CASSLNGGQFTNEQFF. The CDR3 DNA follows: TGCGCCAGCAGCTTGAACGGGGGGCAATTCACCAATGAGCAGTTCTTC.

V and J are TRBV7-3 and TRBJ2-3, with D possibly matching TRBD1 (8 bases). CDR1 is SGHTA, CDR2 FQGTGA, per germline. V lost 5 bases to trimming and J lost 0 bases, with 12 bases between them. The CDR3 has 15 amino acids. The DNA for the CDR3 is TGTGCCAGCAGCCAACAGGGGGGGAGCACAGATACGCAGTATTTT. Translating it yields CASSQQGGSTDTQYF.

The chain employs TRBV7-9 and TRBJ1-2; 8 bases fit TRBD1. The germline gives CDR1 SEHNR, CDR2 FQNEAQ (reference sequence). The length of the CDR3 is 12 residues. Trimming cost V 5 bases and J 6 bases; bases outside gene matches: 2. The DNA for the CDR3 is TGTGCCAGCAGCACAGGGGGGAATGGCTACACCTTC. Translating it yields CASSTGGNGYTF.

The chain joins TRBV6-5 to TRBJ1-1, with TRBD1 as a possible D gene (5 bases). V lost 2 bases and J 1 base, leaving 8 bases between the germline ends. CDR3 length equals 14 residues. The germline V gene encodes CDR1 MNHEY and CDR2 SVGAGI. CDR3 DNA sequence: TGTGCCAGCAGTTACGATGGACAGAACACTGAAGCTTTCTTT. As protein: CASSYDGQNTEAFF.

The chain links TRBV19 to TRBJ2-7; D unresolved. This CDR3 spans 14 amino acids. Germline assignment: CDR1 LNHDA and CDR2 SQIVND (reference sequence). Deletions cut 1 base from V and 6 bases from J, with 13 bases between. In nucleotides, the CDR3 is TGTGCCAGTAGTATAGTTGGCACCTTCTCCGAGCAGTACTTC. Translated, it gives CASSIVGTFSEQYF.

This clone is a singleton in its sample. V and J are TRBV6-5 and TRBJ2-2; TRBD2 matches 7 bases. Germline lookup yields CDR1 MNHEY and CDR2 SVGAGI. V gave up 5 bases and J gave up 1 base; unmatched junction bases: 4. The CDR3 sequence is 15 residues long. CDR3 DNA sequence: TGTGCCAGCAGTAATAGCGGGCTGAACACCGGGGAGCTGTTTTTT. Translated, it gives CASSNSGLNTGELFF.

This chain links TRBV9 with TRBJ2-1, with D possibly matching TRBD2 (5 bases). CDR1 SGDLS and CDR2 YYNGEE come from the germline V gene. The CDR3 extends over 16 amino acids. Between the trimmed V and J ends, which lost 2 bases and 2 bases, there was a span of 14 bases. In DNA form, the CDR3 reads TGTGCCAGCAGCGTGGGCCCGGGAAGCGCCTACAATGAGCAGTTCTTC. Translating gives CASSVGPGSAYNEQFF. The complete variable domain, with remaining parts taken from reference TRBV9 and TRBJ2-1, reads DSGVTQTPKHLITATGQRVTLRCSPRSGDLSVYWYQQSLDQGLQFLIQYYNGEERAKGNILERFSAQQFPDLHSELNLSSLELGDSALYFCASSVGPGSAYNEQFFGPGTRLTVL.